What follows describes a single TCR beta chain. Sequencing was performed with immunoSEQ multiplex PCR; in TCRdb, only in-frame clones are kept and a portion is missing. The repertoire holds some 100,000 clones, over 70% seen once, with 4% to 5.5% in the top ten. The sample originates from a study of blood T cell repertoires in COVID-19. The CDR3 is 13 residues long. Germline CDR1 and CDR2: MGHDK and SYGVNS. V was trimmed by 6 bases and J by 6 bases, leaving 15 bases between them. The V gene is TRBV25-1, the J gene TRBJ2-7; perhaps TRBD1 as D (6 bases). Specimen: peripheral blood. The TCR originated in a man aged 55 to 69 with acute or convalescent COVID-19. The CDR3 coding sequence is TGTGCCAGCAGGAGAACAGGGTCGGTCGAGCAGTACTTC. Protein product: CASRRTGSVEQYF.